The 22 T cell receptor beta chains below were found in one sample sequenced in a study of T cells after yellow fever vaccination. TCRdb redid the calling of the 5' RACE reads with MiXCR, one entry per CDR3 protein. This sample has 170,000 or so distinct CDR3 sequences, with approximately 6.2% found just once. Sequencing was performed on CD4+ T cells sorted from PBMCs, taken on the day of the first yellow fever vaccination. The receptors were gathered from a man aged 18 to 30 who received the YFV17D yellow fever vaccine.

This clonotype was counted between two and nine times. The rearrangement joins TRBV20-1 to TRBJ2-3, with a tentative D call TRBD1 (5 bases). CDR1 is DFQATT, CDR2 SNEGSKA, per germline (reference sequence). CDR3 length: 15 amino acids. V lost 4 bases and J 0 bases, leaving 14 bases between the germline ends. CDR3: CSAITGATSTDTQYF. Written as DNA, the CDR3 is TGCAGTGCTATCACAGGTGCGACTAGCACAGATACGCAGTATTTT.

In its sample, this clonotype was seen many times. The chain is built from TRBV4-1 and TRBJ2-5; 7 bases are a match to TRBD2. This CDR3 has 16 amino acids. J gave up 1 base and V 1 base, and 6 bases lay outside the gene matches. Germline CDR1 reads MGHRA; CDR2 reads YSYEKL. The CDR3 loop is CASSQANTGGQETQYF. CDR3 coding DNA: TGCGCCAGCAGCCAAGCTAATACGGGGGGCCAAGAGACCCAGTACTTC.

This clonotype was seen a handful of times. This chain joins TRBV19 and TRBJ1-5, with 7 nucleotides matching TRBD1. CDR1 and CDR2 (germline): LNHDA, SQIVND (reference sequence). With V trimmed by 6 bases and J by 7 bases, 6 bases remained unmatched. The CDR3 consists of 13 residues. CDR3 coding DNA: TGTGCCAGTAGAGACAGGGCGGAACAGCCCCAGCATTTT. This sequence encodes CASRDRAEQPQHF.

This clonotype was seen a few times. The V call is TRBV12-5, the J call TRBJ2-2; TRBD2 aligns across 11 bases. The length of the CDR3 is 15 residues. Germline loops: CDR1 LGHNT, CDR2 FRNRAP. Trimming cost V 4 bases and J 7 bases; bases outside gene matches: 5. The CDR3 nucleotides are TGTGCTAGTGGTTCTACTAGCGGGGGAATCGGGGAGCTGTTTTTT. This gives the protein CASGSTSGGIGELFF.

This clonotype was counted at least ten times. This sequence joins TRBV5-1 and TRBJ2-2; no firm D call. The CDR3 runs 14 residues. V lost 0 bases to trimming and J lost 3 bases, with 6 bases between them. Per germline, CDR1 SGHRS and CDR2 YFSETQ. CDR3 bases: TGCGCCAGCAGCTTGGAATGGTACACCGGGGAGCTGTTTTTT. Encoded protein: CASSLEWYTGELFF.

This clonotype was counted ten times or more. V gene TRBV18 combines with J gene TRBJ1-6; D remains unclear. The CDR3 runs 14 residues. Germline-derived CDR1 and CDR2 are KGHSH and LQKENI. The V end lost 5 bases, the J end lost 9 bases, and 14 bases lay between the germline ends. CDR3 in DNA: TGTGCCAGCTCATATGTATCTAGTGGTTCACCCCTCCACTTT. This codes for CASSYVSSGSPLHF.

The chain joins TRBV20-1 to TRBJ2-7; 7 bases match TRBD1. Germline lookup yields CDR1 DFQATT and CDR2 SNEGSKA (reference sequence). The CDR3 covers 13 residues. V shed 6 bases, J shed 2 bases, and the junction held 7 bases outside the gene matches. CDR3 region: CSATDRATYEQYV. The DNA of the CDR3 is TGCAGTGCAACCGACAGGGCCACCTACGAGCAGTACGTC.

The chain combines TRBV6-5 with TRBJ2-5, with D possibly TRBD2 on 6 matching bases. CDR3 size: 17 residues. The V end was cut by 0 bases, the J end by 4 bases, with 18 bases between. The germline CDR1 and CDR2 sequences are MNHEY and SVGAGI. CDR3 nucleotides: TGTGCCAGCAGTTACTCCTCTCGGGCGGGGTGGGGAGAGACCCAGTACTTC. Its translation is CASSYSSRAGWGETQYF.

This clonotype was observed many times. The DNA of the CDR3 is TGCAGTGCTAGCAGGGGCACTGAAGCTTTCTTT. Residues: CSASRGTEAFF. The chain recombines TRBV20-1 with TRBJ1-1; D perhaps matches TRBD1 (6 bases). V lost 3 bases and J 4 bases, leaving 6 bases between the germline ends. The CDR3 length is 11 residues. Germline V gives CDR1 DFQATT, CDR2 SNEGSKA (reference sequence).

Points on this clonotype: A much more abundant neighbour one base away suggests this may be a read error. The chain is built from TRBV11-2 and TRBJ2-1; D might be TRBD2 (5 bases). Germline V gene data show CDR1 as SGHAT and CDR2 as FQNNGV. Trimming removed 2 bases from V and 4 bases from J, with 12 bases in between. The length of the CDR3 is 15 residues. CDR3 amino acids: CASSLRIGDYNEQFF. CDR3 DNA sequence: TGTGCCAGCAGCTTACGTATCGGGGATTACAATGAGCAGTTCTTC.

For this clonotype: An end of the junction does not agree with germline; a read error may underlie this. This sequence joins TRBV6-2 or TRBV6-3 and TRBJ2-1, with TRBD1 matching 7 bases. This CDR3 comprises 12 residues. The germline V gene encodes CDR1 MNHEY and CDR2 SVGEGT. The CDR3 DNA is TGTGCCAGCAGTTCGATCAGACAGGGCGCGCTCTTC. This translates into CASSSIRQGALF.

This clonotype was seen a handful of times. The genes are TRBV20-1 and TRBJ1-2; 10 nucleotides agree with TRBD1. With V trimmed by 6 bases and J by 6 bases, 4 bases remained unmatched. The V gene's germline CDR1 is DFQATT and CDR2 SNEGSKA (reference sequence). This CDR3 is built from 12 residues. The CDR3 loop is CSAPDRGHGYTF. The CDR3 DNA is TGCAGTGCCCCAGACAGGGGGCATGGCTACACCTTC.

This clonotype was detected ten times or more. The chain recombines TRBV4-1 with TRBJ1-1; no definite D call. The CDR3 runs 15 residues. Deletions cut 1 base from V and 1 base from J, with 10 bases between. Germline CDR1 MGHRA, CDR2 YSYEKL. The CDR3 region has the DNA TGCGCCAGCAGCCAAGGGCACAGCGCGAACACTGAAGCTTTCTTT. Residues: CASSQGHSANTEAFF.

This clonotype has at least ten counts. This sequence joins TRBV9 and TRBJ2-7; D unclear. V was shortened by 4 bases and J by 0 bases, with 8 bases between the two germline ends. Germline values: CDR1 SGDLS, CDR2 YYNGEE. CDR3 length equals 13 residues. The CDR3 region has the DNA TGTGCCAGCAGCTGGGCCCTCTCCTACGAGCAGTACGTC. It yields the protein CASSWALSYEQYV.

The genes are TRBV5-1 and TRBJ2-1; no clear D. The CDR3 length is 15 residues. Germline V lookup: CDR1 SGHRS, CDR2 YFSETQ. V lost 0 bases, J lost 0 bases, and 7 bases lay in between. In DNA, the CDR3 is TGCGCCAGCAGCTTGGCCCAGAGCTCCTACAATGAGCAGTTCTTC. Translating gives CASSLAQSSYNEQFF.

This clonotype was detected only a few times. The chain uses TRBV12-3 or TRBV12-4 and TRBJ2-3; 10 bases align to TRBD2. This CDR3 region has 19 residues. Germline trimming cut 4 bases from V and 2 bases from J; bases unmatched to any gene: 15. The CDR3 loop reads CASSSTPVLAGVFTDTQYF. The CDR3 DNA reads as TGTGCCAGCAGTTCGACCCCAGTTCTAGCGGGGGTTTTCACAGATACGCAGTATTTT.

This chain uses TRBV5-1 with TRBJ1-2; 10 bases fit TRBD1. The CDR3 length is 12 residues. V shed 4 bases, J shed 9 bases, and the junction held 3 bases outside the gene matches. Germline CDR1 is SGHRS and CDR2 is YFSETQ. As DNA, the CDR3 is TGCGCCAGCAGCCCGGGACAGGGGAGCTACACCTTC. This encodes CASSPGQGSYTF.

The chain employs TRBV9 and TRBJ2-2, with 12 bases that match TRBD2. CDR3 size: 16 residues. The germline gives CDR1 SGDLS, CDR2 YYNGEE. The J segment lost 3 bases and the V segment lost 3 bases, leaving 3 bases of the junction unmatched. For the CDR3, the DNA is TGTGCCAGCAGCGCTACTAGCGGGGGGCACACCGGGGAGCTGTTTTTT. Residues: CASSATSGGHTGELFF.

This clonotype has at least ten counts. The genes are TRBV6-2 or TRBV6-3 and TRBJ2-1, with TRBD2 identical over 8 bases. This CDR3 comprises 16 residues. The trim removed 8 bases at V and 2 bases at J, leaving 11 bases unmatched. Germline-derived CDR1 and CDR2 are MNHEY and SVGEGT. The CDR3 DNA is TGTGCCAGCCTCGACCCGGGGGGGGCACCCTACAATGAGCAGTTCTTC. Its protein is CASLDPGGAPYNEQFF.

The table lists this clonotype with many counts. The chain couples TRBV18 to TRBJ1-2; the match to TRBD1 covers 8 bases. V was clipped by 6 bases and J by 8 bases; unmatched bases: 11. Germline lookup yields CDR1 KGHSH and CDR2 LQKENI. This CDR3 has 14 amino acids. The CDR3 loop is CASSPDRDESGYTF. In DNA, the CDR3 is TGTGCCAGCTCTCCGGACAGGGATGAGTCGGGCTACACCTTC. Full variable domain (remainder filled in from reference TRBV18 and TRBJ1-2): NAGVMQNPRHLVRRRGQEARLRCSPMKGHSHVYWYRQLPEEGLKFMVYLQKENIIDESGMPKERFSAEFPKEGPSILRIQQVVRGDSAAYFCASSPDRDESGYTFGSGTRLTVV.

In its sample, this clonotype was seen a few times. This chain uses TRBV20-1 with TRBJ2-7, with 14 bases aligning to TRBD2. Unmatched junction bases numbered 6, after V lost 1 base and J lost 4 bases. The CDR3 consists of 16 residues. Germline V gene sequence: CDR1 DFQATT, CDR2 SNEGSKA (reference sequence). DNA for the CDR3: TGCAGTGCTAGAGCTAGACTAGCGGGGGGGCGGTACGAGCAGTACTTC. It encodes CSARARLAGGRYEQYF.

This clonotype occurred many times. The J gene is TRBJ2-7, the V gene TRBV28; TRBD2 matches 8 bases. This CDR3 has 15 amino acids. V shed 5 bases and J 4 bases; nucleotides not matched to a gene: 10. Germline V gene sequence: CDR1 MDHEN, CDR2 SYDVKM. CDR3 in DNA: TGTGCCAGCAGTCCCCCCGGCGGCGGGGGGTACGAGCAGTACGTC. Its translation: CASSPPGGGGYEQYV.